The rows below give T cell receptor beta chains drawn from one sample of a study of CD8 T cells in ankylosing spondylitis. TCRdb re-called the 5' RACE reads through MiXCR, storing one row per CDR3 protein. Among approximately 400,000 distinct CDR3 sequences listed, roughly 15% were seen once. The sample consisted of blood, either unsorted or a sorted T cell fraction (not recorded which). The receptors stem from a male donor with ankylosing spondylitis. The CDR3 runs from the conserved cysteine through the conserved F or W. A D gene is named only where the DNA matches it firmly. Only part of the rows carry a size: once, few, many, or a class if the clone is expanded.

V gene	J gene	D gene	clone size	CDR3 protein	CDR3 DNA
TRBV15	TRBJ1-1	.	.	CATSIAGNMNTEAFF	TGTGCCACCAGCATCGCAGGGAATATGAACACTGAAGCTTTCTTT
TRBV7-2	TRBJ2-1	TRBD2	few	CASRQTSGAGFEQFF	TGTGCCAGCAGGCAGACTAGCGGGGCAGGGTTTGAGCAGTTCTTC
TRBV3-1	TRBJ1-4	.	.	CASSSGTPGEKLFF	TGTGCCAGCAGTTCCGGGACCCCCGGTGAAAAACTGTTTTTT
TRBV27	TRBJ2-1	TRBD2	few	CASRRMSGSSYNEQFF	TGTGCCAGCAGACGGATGAGCGGGAGCTCCTACAATGAGCAGTTCTTC
TRBV20-1	TRBJ1-6	.	few	CSASGRGAYNSPLHF	TGCAGTGCTAGTGGGCGGGGAGCCTATAATTCACCCCTCCACTTT
TRBV20-1	TRBJ2-2	.	.	CSATPDGWAGELFF	TGCAGTGCTACGCCAGATGGGTGGGCCGGGGAGCTGTTTTTT
TRBV7-6	TRBJ1-2	TRBD1	.	CASSSFPGQGGNGYTF	TGTGCCAGCAGCTCGTTCCCGGGACAGGGAGGCAATGGCTACACCTTC
TRBV12-3/TRBV12-4	TRBJ1-5	.	many	CASSGLGKPQHF	TGTGCCAGCAGTGGTCTGGGGAAGCCCCAGCATTTT
TRBV30	TRBJ2-5	TRBD2	.	CAWDSGLAGETQYF	TGTGCCTGGGACTCGGGACTAGCGGGGGAGACCCAGTACTTC
TRBV11-2	TRBJ2-7	TRBD2	.	CASSPKTTTSGRPYEQYF	TGTGCCAGCAGCCCTAAAACCACGACTAGCGGGAGACCCTACGAGCAGTACTTC
TRBV18	TRBJ2-2	.	.	CASSPPGGTGELFF	TGTGCCAGCTCACCACCGGGCGGGACCGGGGAGCTGTTTTTT
TRBV7-9	TRBJ2-3	.	.	CASSLRPVPDTQYF	TGTGCCAGCAGCCTCCGACCTGTCCCAGATACGCAGTATTTT
TRBV4-3	TRBJ1-4	.	few	CASSQGRGGNEKLFF	TGCGCCAGCAGCCAGGGCCGAGGGGGGAACGAAAAACTGTTTTTT
TRBV27	TRBJ2-7	.	.	CASSLILGGEQYF	TGTGCCAGCAGTTTGATTCTTGGTGGCGAGCAGTACTTC
TRBV5-1	TRBJ2-5	.	.	CASSLGGSWGYGETQYF	TGCGCCAGCAGCTTGGGGGGCAGCTGGGGGTATGGAGAGACCCAGTACTTC
TRBV28	TRBJ2-1	.	few	CASRRGTTINEQFF	TGTGCCAGCAGAAGAGGGACAACTATTAATGAGCAGTTCTTC
TRBV27	TRBJ2-1	TRBD2	.	CASIRGLAGGYNEQFF	TGTGCCAGCATTCGGGGTCTAGCGGGGGGATACAATGAGCAGTTCTTC
TRBV15	TRBJ2-3	.	.	CATSRVGHVADTQYF	TGTGCCACCAGCAGAGTTGGGCATGTTGCAGATACGCAGTATTTT
TRBV7-9	TRBJ2-7	.	few	CASEASYEQYF	TGTGCCAGCGAGGCCTCCTACGAGCAGTACTTC
TRBV29-1	TRBJ2-1	.	many	CSVDVPASYNEQFF	TGCAGCGTTGATGTACCAGCCTCTTACAATGAGCAGTTCTTC
TRBV7-2	TRBJ2-5	.	many	CASSLDRETQYF	TGTGCCAGCAGCTTAGACAGAGAGACCCAGTACTTC
TRBV6-1	TRBJ1-5	.	many	CASSEAGFSNQPQHF	TGTGCCAGCAGTGAGGCAGGGTTTAGCAATCAGCCCCAGCATTTT
TRBV20-1	TRBJ2-1	.	.	CSASSGASYNEQFF	TGCAGTGCTAGTTCGGGAGCTTCCTACAATGAGCAGTTCTTC
TRBV7-9	TRBJ2-3	TRBD2	once	CASSTLAGEKGTDTQYF	TGTGCCAGCAGCACCCTAGCGGGAGAGAAGGGCACAGATACGCAGTATTTT
TRBV21-1	TRBJ2-3	.	few	CANPDGCTDTQYF	TGTGCCAACCCGGACGGCTGCACAGATACGCAGTATTTT
TRBV20-1	TRBJ1-1	.	few	CSAPVGGGAWNTEAFF	TGCAGTGCTCCCGTTGGGGGGGGCGCGTGGAACACTGAAGCTTTCTTT
TRBV29-1	TRBJ1-1	.	few	CSVYLMRAFF	TGCAGCGTATACTTGATGAGAGCTTTCTTT
TRBV6-5	TRBJ1-1	.	few	CASSYGRLNTEAFF	TGTGCCAGCAGTTACGGACGGTTGAACACTGAAGCTTTCTTT
TRBV29-1	TRBJ1-4	.	many	CSVHWADTPEKLFF	TGCAGCGTTCATTGGGCCGACACCCCGGAAAAACTGTTTTTT
TRBV11-3	TRBJ2-6	.	.	CASSSRTPSGANVLTF	TGTGCCAGCAGCTCACGGACACCTTCTGGGGCCAACGTCCTGACTTTC
TRBV29-1	TRBJ2-3	TRBD2	many	CSVEWTSGKTDTQYF	TGCAGCGTTGAATGGACTAGCGGGAAAACAGATACGCAGTATTTT